Presented here are 14 T cell receptor beta chains from one specimen sequenced in a study of shared clonotypes between healthy human individuals. Assay used: immunoSEQ multiplex PCR; TCRdb lists only in-frame clones, some missing. The sample consists of some 1.1 million clones, about 72% of them appearing once. The sequenced material came from memory CD4+ T cells from PBMCs. The subset is: CD45RA-negative fraction. The source is a man younger than 30 in good health. Some clones in this sample may be carry-over from other donors' samples.

This chain connects TRBV25-1 to TRBJ2-1; the D gene is possibly TRBD2 (6 bases). The CDR3 runs to 17 residues. Germline loops: CDR1 MGHDK, CDR2 SYGVNS. V was cut by 4 bases and J by 4 bases, with 20 bases left in between. In DNA form, the CDR3 reads TGTGCCAGCAGTGGAGCAAGCGGGCAAGCCTATTACAATGAGCAGTTCTTC. Amino acids: CASSGASGQAYYNEQFF. Looking up the rest from reference TRBV25-1 and TRBJ2-1 gives the full variable domain: EADIYQTPRYLVIGTGKKITLECSQTMGHDKMYWYQQDPGMELHLIHYSYGVNSTEKGDLSSESTVSRIRTEHFPLTLESARPSHTSQYLCASSGASGQAYYNEQFFGPGTRLTVL.

V is TRBV6-5 and J is TRBJ2-3, with unresolved D. The CDR3 sequence is 15 residues long. Trimming pared 2 bases from V and 4 bases from J, leaving 13 bases between. CDR1 is MNHEY, CDR2 SVGAGI, per germline. The CDR3 spells CASSYGLGNSDTQYF. The CDR3 bases are TGTGCCAGCAGTTACGGGCTGGGAAATTCAGATACGCAGTATTTT.

This clone was seen more than once but under ten times. This chain connects TRBV29-1 to TRBJ2-1; the D call may be TRBD1 or TRBD2 (5 bases each). V shed 7 bases and J shed 0 bases, with 19 bases lying between them. The CDR3 runs to 16 residues. CDR1 and CDR2 (germline): SQVTM, ANQGSEA. In DNA, the CDR3 is TGCAGCGCTGTGATGGGACGGATGAGCTCCTACAATGAGCAGTTCTTC. Amino acids: CSAVMGRMSSYNEQFF.

This sequence joins TRBV4-3 and TRBJ1-1; 9 bases match TRBD1. The V segment lost 4 bases and the J segment 8 bases; nucleotides outside the gene matches: 5. This CDR3 comprises 13 residues. CDR1 is LGHNA, CDR2 YSLEER, per germline. CDR3 DNA sequence: TGCGCCAGCAGCCCCGGGACAGGGACCGAAGCTTTCTTT. Protein sequence: CASSPGTGTEAFF.

The chain joins TRBV4-1 to TRBJ2-2; D is uncertain. With 7 bases removed from V and 4 bases from J, the gap between germline ends came to 13 bases. The CDR3 contains 14 residues. The germline V gene has CDR1 MGHRA and CDR2 YSYEKL. This CDR3 is CASTPPARTGELFF. CDR3 nucleotides: TGCGCCAGCACCCCCCCAGCCCGCACCGGGGAGCTGTTTTTT.

This clone was seen just once. The chain couples TRBV5-6 to TRBJ1-4, with a possible D match to TRBD1 (6 bases). This CDR3 region has 16 residues. CDR1 SGHDT and CDR2 YYEEEE come from the germline V gene. Trimming left V 7 bases short and J 8 bases short, with 24 bases between. CDR3 in amino acids: CASPPLLYRVREKLFF. CDR3 coding DNA: TGTGCCAGCCCACCTCTTCTATACAGGGTACGGGAAAAACTGTTTTTT.

V usage is TRBV5-5 and J usage is TRBJ2-7; TRBD2 agrees at 7 bases. The CDR3 extends over 15 amino acids. CDR1 SGHKS and CDR2 YYEKEE come from the germline V gene (reference sequence). Trimming removed 4 bases from V and 0 bases from J; junction bases left unmatched: 7. The CDR3 DNA sequence: TGTGCCAGCAGCCAAGCGGGCGGGAGCTCCTACGAGCAGTACTTC. It yields the protein CASSQAGGSSYEQYF.

This clone came up once. V is TRBV11-2 and J is TRBJ2-3; D is unresolved. Germline CDR1 is SGHAT and CDR2 is FQNNGV. V lost 8 bases, J lost 7 bases, and 13 bases lay in between. The CDR3 consists of 12 residues. The CDR3 sequence is CASGAVRNTQYF. In DNA, the CDR3 is TGTGCCAGCGGCGCCGTGCGGAATACGCAGTATTTT.

This chain joins TRBV4-3 and TRBJ1-4; the match to TRBD1 covers 9 bases. J gave up 5 bases and V 2 bases, and 6 bases lay outside the gene matches. The length of the CDR3 is 16 residues. Germline-derived CDR1 and CDR2 are LGHNA and YSLEER. CDR3 amino acids: CASSQNTGTGNEKLFF. The CDR3, as DNA: TGCGCCAGCAGCCAAAATACCGGGACAGGGAATGAAAAACTGTTTTTT.

The chain recombines TRBV7-2 with TRBJ1-2; D ambiguous. Looked up from germline, CDR1 is SGHTA and CDR2 is FQGNSA. The CDR3 length is 15 residues. With 1 base removed from V and 0 bases from J, the gap between germline ends came to 9 bases. The CDR3 nucleotides read TGTGCCAGCAGCTTAGGCGCCTCGGCTAACTATGGCTACACCTTC. This translates into CASSLGASANYGYTF.

V usage is TRBV11-3 and J usage is TRBJ2-1, with 13 bases that match TRBD2. The CDR3 contains 16 residues. Losses at the gene ends were 4 bases for V and 5 bases for J; bases not matched to a gene: 5. Germline lookup yields CDR1 SGHNT and CDR2 YENEEA. In DNA, the CDR3 is TGTGCCAGCAGCTCAGGGACTAGCGGGACCAACAATGAGCAGTTCTTC. It codes for CASSSGTSGTNNEQFF.

This clone was counted between two and nine times. This chain links TRBV27 with TRBJ2-4, with 7 bases aligning to TRBD2. The CDR3 extends over 15 amino acids. Germline assignment: CDR1 MNHEY and CDR2 SMNVEV (reference sequence). Losses at the gene ends were 8 bases for V and 3 bases for J; bases not matched to a gene: 10. The CDR3 nucleotides are TGTGCCAGCCAGTCTATCGCGGGAGTCAAAAACATTCAGTACTTC. Protein sequence: CASQSIAGVKNIQYF.

The V gene is TRBV7-2, the J gene TRBJ2-3, with D maybe TRBD1 (5 bases). V shed 1 base and J shed 5 bases, with 13 bases lying between them. Germline V lookup: CDR1 SGHTA, CDR2 FQGNSA. The CDR3 extends over 15 amino acids. This CDR3 is CASSLGNRIGDTQYF. CDR3 DNA sequence: TGTGCCAGCAGCTTAGGGAACAGGATAGGAGATACGCAGTATTTT.

The chain couples TRBV11-2 to TRBJ2-5; 7 bases are shared with TRBD1. The germline gives CDR1 SGHAT, CDR2 FQNNGV. The CDR3 is 15 residues long. V dropped 5 bases and J dropped 2; count of bases not matched to a gene: 8. The CDR3 region is CASSPAGGRQETQYF. As DNA, the CDR3 is TGTGCCAGCAGCCCCGCAGGGGGAAGGCAAGAGACCCAGTACTTC.